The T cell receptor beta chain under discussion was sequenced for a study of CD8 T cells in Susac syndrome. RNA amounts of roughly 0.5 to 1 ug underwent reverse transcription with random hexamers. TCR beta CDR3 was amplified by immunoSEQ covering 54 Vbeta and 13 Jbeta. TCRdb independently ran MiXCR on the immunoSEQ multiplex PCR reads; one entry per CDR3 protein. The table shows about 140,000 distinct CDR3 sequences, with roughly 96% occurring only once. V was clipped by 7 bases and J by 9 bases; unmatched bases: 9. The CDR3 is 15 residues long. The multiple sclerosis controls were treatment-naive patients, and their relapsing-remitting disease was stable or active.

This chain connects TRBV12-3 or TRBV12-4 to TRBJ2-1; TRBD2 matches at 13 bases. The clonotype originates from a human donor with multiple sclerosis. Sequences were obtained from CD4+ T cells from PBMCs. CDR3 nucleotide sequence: TGTGCCAGCATCCCGACTAGCGGGGGGCACTCTGAGCAGTTCTTC. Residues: CASIPTSGGHSEQFF.